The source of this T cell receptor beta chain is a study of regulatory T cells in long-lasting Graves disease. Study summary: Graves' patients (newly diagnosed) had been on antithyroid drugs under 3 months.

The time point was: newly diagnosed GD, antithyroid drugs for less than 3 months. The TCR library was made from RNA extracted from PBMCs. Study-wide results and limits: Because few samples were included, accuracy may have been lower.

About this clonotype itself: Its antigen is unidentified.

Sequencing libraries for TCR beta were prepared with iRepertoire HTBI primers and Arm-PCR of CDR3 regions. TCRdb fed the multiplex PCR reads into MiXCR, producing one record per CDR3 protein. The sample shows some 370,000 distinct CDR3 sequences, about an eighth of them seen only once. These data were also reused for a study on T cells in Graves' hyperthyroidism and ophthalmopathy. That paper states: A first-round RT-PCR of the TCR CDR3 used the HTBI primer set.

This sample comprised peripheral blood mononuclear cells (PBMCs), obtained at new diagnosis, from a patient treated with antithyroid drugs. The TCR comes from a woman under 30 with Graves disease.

The CDR3 sequence is CASSARRPSGGEKLFF. The CDR3 DNA reads as TGTGCCAGCAGTGCCCGACGACCGTCCGGGGGTGAAAAACTGTTTTTT. V usage is TRBV9 and J usage is TRBJ1-4, with a possible D match to TRBD1 (5 bases). This CDR3 spans 16 amino acids. Germline loops: CDR1 SGDLS, CDR2 YYNGEE. V gave up 5 bases and J gave up 7 bases, with 21 bases separating them.